The 24 T cell receptor beta chains presented below share a single source sample, sequenced in a study of regulatory T cells in long-lasting Graves disease. Time point noted: newly diagnosed GD, antithyroid drugs for less than 3 months. Researchers made the TCR library from RNA that was extracted from PBMCs. HTBI primers from iRepertoire and Arm-PCR of CDR3 regions yielded the TCR beta libraries. TCRdb passed the multiplex PCR reads through MiXCR, listing each CDR3 protein once. The table has some 500,000 distinct CDR3 sequences, about 16% seen once. These records were also assigned to another study, of T cells in Graves' hyperthyroidism and ophthalmopathy.

This specimen consisted of peripheral blood mononuclear cells (PBMCs), obtained at new diagnosis, from a patient treated with antithyroid drugs. The receptors originated from a woman between 40 and 65 years old with Graves disease.

This clonotype was seen at least ten times. Here the CDR3 DNA reads TGCAGTGCTAGAGTGGGGATCAATCAGCCCCAGCATTTT. Residues: CSARVGINQPQHF. J is TRBJ1-5 and V is TRBV20-1; D call uncertain. Germline CDR1 is DFQATT and CDR2 is SNEGSKA (reference sequence). V was clipped by 1 base and J by 3 bases, with 7 bases between them. The CDR3 runs 13 residues.

J is TRBJ1-4 and V is TRBV2; 10 positions match TRBD1. The CDR3 is 13 residues long. Per germline, CDR1 SNHLY and CDR2 FYNNEI. The CDR3 DNA is TGTGCGAGCGTCGGGACAGGGGTTGAAAAACTGTTTTTT. This translates into CASVGTGVEKLFF.

The chain recombines TRBV7-8 with TRBJ1-2; D may be TRBD1 (6 bases). The CDR3 has 15 residues. Germline CDR1 is SGHVS and CDR2 is FQNEAQ. V lost 5 bases, J lost 0 bases, and 13 bases lay in between. Written as DNA, the CDR3 is TGTGCCAGCAGCCCACCGGGACAACCTAACTATGGCTACACCTTC. Translated, it gives CASSPPGQPNYGYTF.

This clonotype was recorded at least ten times. The chain has TRBV5-1 and TRBJ2-7; 7 positions agree with TRBD1. The CDR3 is 16 amino acids. Germline V lookup: CDR1 SGHRS, CDR2 YFSETQ. Trimming removed 7 bases from V and 2 bases from J; junction bases left unmatched: 15. The CDR3 here is CASGPLPGQRTYEQYF. The CDR3 coding sequence is TGCGCCAGCGGGCCACTACCGGGACAGCGAACCTACGAGCAGTACTTC.

With respect to this clonotype: The germline gene is not matched at one end of the junction; a read error may be the cause. The rearrangement joins TRBV27 to TRBJ1-1; D perhaps matches TRBD1 (5 bases). Germline CDR1 reads MNHEY; CDR2 reads SMNVEV (reference sequence). CDR3 size: 15 residues. CDR3 loop: CASSKGPRVNTEPFF. CDR3 sequence (DNA): TGTGCCAGCAGTAAGGGACCGCGTGTGAACACTGAACCTTTCTTT.

This clonotype was seen a few times. The chain has TRBV10-3 and TRBJ1-1; tentatively, D is TRBD1 (5 bases). CDR3 length: 13 amino acids. Per the germline V gene, CDR1 is ENHRY and CDR2 is SYGVKD. V was pared by 4 bases and J by 3 bases, with 9 bases between. CDR3 sequence reads: CAISVIGDTEAFF. CDR3 coding DNA: TGTGCCATCAGTGTAATAGGGGACACTGAAGCTTTCTTT.

This clonotype has only a few counts. This rearrangement joins TRBV4-1 to TRBJ1-1, with D possibly matching TRBD1 (6 bases). This CDR3 has 17 amino acids. Trimming left V 7 bases short and J 2 bases short, with 23 bases between. Germline V gene data show CDR1 as MGHRA and CDR2 as YSYEKL. This chain's CDR3 is CASIPSLQTGPNTEAFF. The CDR3 nucleotides read TGCGCCAGCATCCCCAGCCTACAGACAGGCCCAAACACTGAAGCTTTCTTT.

This clonotype was observed at least ten times. V usage is TRBV3-1 and J usage is TRBJ2-1; D remains ambiguous. V was cut by 1 base and J by 6 bases, with 4 bases left in between. The CDR3 length is 12 residues. The germline CDR1 and CDR2 sequences are LGHDT and YNNKEL (reference sequence). CDR3 nucleotide sequence: TGTGCCAGCAGCCAAGTGGGCAATGAGCAGTTCTTC. It translates to CASSQVGNEQFF.

This chain joins TRBV10-3 and TRBJ2-7; 10 bases fit TRBD1. Germline V gives CDR1 ENHRY, CDR2 SYGVKD. The J segment lost 5 bases and the V segment lost 7 bases, leaving 11 bases of the junction unmatched. CDR3 length: 15 amino acids. The CDR3 protein is CAINSVTGGGDEQYF. The CDR3 DNA reads as TGTGCCATCAACAGTGTGACAGGGGGCGGCGACGAGCAGTACTTC.

Ten or more counts support this clonotype. The genes are TRBV5-5 and TRBJ1-1; D not certain. V was cut by 0 bases and J by 5 bases, with 11 bases left in between. This CDR3 is built from 14 residues. CDR1 is SGHKS, CDR2 YYEKEE, per germline (reference sequence). The CDR3 DNA reads TGTGCCAGCAGCTTGGACTCCCGGGGAACTGAAGCTTTCTTT. Protein: CASSLDSRGTEAFF.

CDR3 sequence reads: CASSLSPGATDTQYF. The DNA for the CDR3 is TGTGCCAGCAGCTTATCTCCGGGGGCGACAGATACGCAGTATTTT. This rearrangement joins TRBV7-9 to TRBJ2-3, with D possibly called TRBD1 or TRBD2 (6 bases each). V shed 2 bases and J shed 3 bases, with 12 bases lying between them. This CDR3 is built from 15 residues. Germline CDR1 reads SEHNR; CDR2 reads FQNEAQ (reference sequence).

This clonotype was seen many times. The chain uses TRBV6-2 or TRBV6-3 and TRBJ2-7; TRBD2 matches at 8 bases. Germline V gene lookup returns CDR1 MNHEY and CDR2 SVGEGT. The V segment lost 5 bases and the J segment 1 base; nucleotides outside the gene matches: 10. CDR3 length: 16 residues. The CDR3 loop is CASSPRGGTGSYEQYF. Written as DNA, the CDR3 is TGTGCCAGCAGTCCTCGGGGGGGAACGGGATCCTACGAGCAGTACTTC.

This clonotype was seen repeatedly, ten times or more. The gene calls are TRBV3-1 and TRBJ1-1, with D uncertain. CDR1 and CDR2 from the germline V gene are LGHDT and YNNKEL (reference sequence). The CDR3 is 13 amino acids. Trimming stripped 4 bases from V and 1 base from J, with 7 bases between. As DNA, the CDR3 is TGTGCCAGCAGCCCCTTCTCGAACACTGAAGCTTTCTTT. It yields the protein CASSPFSNTEAFF. Filled out from reference TRBV3-1 and TRBJ1-1, the complete variable domain reads DTAVSQTPKYLVTQMGNDKSIKCEQNLGHDTMYWYKQDSKKFLKIMFSYNNKELIINETVPNRFSPKSPDKAHLNLHINSLELGDSAVYFCASSPFSNTEAFFGQGTRLTVV.

This clonotype occurred many times. The chain joins TRBV7-3 to TRBJ1-1; no definite D call. Germline CDR1 reads SGHTA; CDR2 reads FQGTGA. V lost 6 bases and J lost 1, with 9 bases in between. CDR3 size: 13 residues. The CDR3 here is CASSPDPNTEAFF. CDR3 DNA sequence: TGTGCCAGCAGTCCCGACCCGAACACTGAAGCTTTCTTT.

This clonotype occurred a few times. J is TRBJ1-4 and V is TRBV9; perhaps TRBD1 as D (5 bases). V was cut by 4 bases and J by 6 bases, with 13 bases left in between. CDR3 size: 14 residues. Germline V gene lookup returns CDR1 SGDLS and CDR2 YYNGEE. The CDR3 nucleotides read TGTGCCAGCAGCACATCAGGGTCTCATGAAAAACTGTTTTTT. It yields the protein CASSTSGSHEKLFF.

This clonotype was counted ten times or more. The junction departs from the called germline gene at one end, perhaps through a read error. The chain joins TRBV6-1 to TRBJ1-2; D gene unclear. CDR1 MNHNS and CDR2 SASEGT come from the germline V gene. This CDR3 contains 13 residues. DNA for the CDR3: TGTGCCAGCAGAGAAGGGAACATCTATGGCTACACCTTC. Its protein product is CASREGNIYGYTF.

This chain links TRBV10-3 with TRBJ1-2; D is unresolved. The V end lost 10 bases, the J end lost 2 bases, and 17 bases lay between the germline ends. The germline V gene has CDR1 ENHRY and CDR2 SYGVKD. The CDR3 is 14 amino acids. The chain's CDR3 is CATSPLGGNYGYTF. In nucleotides, the CDR3 is TGTGCCACGAGCCCCTTGGGAGGGAACTATGGCTACACCTTC.

Many counts were recorded for this clonotype. This chain connects TRBV11-3 to TRBJ2-1, with TRBD2 matching over 8 bases. CDR1 and CDR2 from the germline V gene are SGHNT and YENEEA. The trim removed 0 bases at V and 9 bases at J, leaving 7 bases unmatched. This CDR3 region has 15 residues. The CDR3 nucleotides are TGTGCCAGCAGCTTAGATGGGGCTAGCGGGTTTGAGCAGTTCTTC. Protein sequence: CASSLDGASGFEQFF.

This sequence joins TRBV3-1 and TRBJ2-1, with 8 bases that match TRBD1. The CDR3 length is 17 residues. Looked up from germline, CDR1 is LGHDT and CDR2 is YNNKEL (reference sequence). The ends lost 5 bases at V and 2 bases at J; junction bases unmatched: 11. CDR3 nucleotide sequence: TGTGCCAGCAGCGTAGCTACGAGCAGGGGGCCCTACAATGAGCAGTTCTTC. Protein: CASSVATSRGPYNEQFF.

This clonotype was seen ten or more times. The rearrangement links TRBV27 to TRBJ2-7; 8 bases are shared with TRBD1. V dropped 5 bases and J dropped 0; count of bases not matched to a gene: 24. The germline V gene has CDR1 MNHEY and CDR2 SMNVEV (reference sequence). The CDR3 is made up of 21 amino acids. The CDR3 is CASSPSLLPGQANARSYEQYF. CDR3 coding DNA: TGTGCCAGCAGTCCCTCTTTACTTCCGGGACAGGCTAACGCTCGCTCCTACGAGCAGTACTTC.

This chain joins TRBV6-2 or TRBV6-3 and TRBJ2-6; the match to TRBD1 covers 7 bases. The V gene end was trimmed by 0 bases and the J gene end by 1 base; junction bases not matched to a gene: 12. Germline CDR1 and CDR2: MNHEY and SVGEGT. The CDR3 has 20 amino acids. The CDR3 region has the DNA TGTGCCAGCAGTTACTCCCGAGGGTCAGGGGGTTTTTCTGGGGCCAACGTCCTGACTTTC. The encoded protein is CASSYSRGSGGFSGANVLTF.

This clonotype was recorded many times. This chain connects TRBV11-3 to TRBJ2-1; 7 bases fit TRBD1. The junction had 7 bases not matched to a gene; V was cut back by 5 bases and J by 0 bases. The length of the CDR3 is 16 residues. Germline CDR1 and CDR2: SGHNT and YENEEA. The CDR3 DNA follows: TGTGCCAGCAGCCCCACCGGGACAGTCTCCTACAATGAGCAGTTCTTC. Protein sequence: CASSPTGTVSYNEQFF.

This clonotype was seen ten or more times. CDR3 bases: TGCGCCAGCAACGGCAGGGGAGCGTTCTCTGGAAACACCATATATTTT. Translated: CASNGRGAFSGNTIYF. The genes are TRBV10-2 and TRBJ1-3; tentative D call: TRBD1 (6 bases). Germline CDR1 is WSHSY and CDR2 is SAAADI. V shed 7 bases and J shed 0 bases, with 16 bases lying between them. This CDR3 has 16 residues.

This chain links TRBV6-2 or TRBV6-3 with TRBJ2-7; 7 nucleotides agree with TRBD1. V shed 2 bases and J 9 bases; nucleotides not matched to a gene: 4. The V gene's germline CDR1 is MNHEY and CDR2 SVGEGT. The CDR3 runs to 12 residues. The CDR3 spells CASSYEGARQYF. The CDR3, as DNA: TGTGCCAGCAGTTACGAGGGGGCGAGGCAGTACTTC.